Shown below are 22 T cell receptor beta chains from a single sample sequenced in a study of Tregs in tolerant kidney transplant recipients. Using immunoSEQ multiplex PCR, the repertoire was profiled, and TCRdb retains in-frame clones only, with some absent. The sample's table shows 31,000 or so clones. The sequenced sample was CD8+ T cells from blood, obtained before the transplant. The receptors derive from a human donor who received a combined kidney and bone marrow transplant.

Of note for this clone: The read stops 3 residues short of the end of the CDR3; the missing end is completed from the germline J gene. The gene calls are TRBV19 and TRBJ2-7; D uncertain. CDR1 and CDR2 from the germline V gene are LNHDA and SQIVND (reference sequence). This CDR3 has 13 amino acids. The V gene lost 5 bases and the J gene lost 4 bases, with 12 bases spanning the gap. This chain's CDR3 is CASSPFADYEQYF. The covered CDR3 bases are TGTGCCAGTAGTCCCTTCGCGGATTACGAG.

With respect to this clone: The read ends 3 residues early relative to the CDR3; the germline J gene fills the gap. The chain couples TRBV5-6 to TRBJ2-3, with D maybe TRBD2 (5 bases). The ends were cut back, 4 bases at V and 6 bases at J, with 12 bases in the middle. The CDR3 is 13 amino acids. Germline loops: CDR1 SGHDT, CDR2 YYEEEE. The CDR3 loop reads CASSPASSDTQYF. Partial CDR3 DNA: TGTGCCAGCAGCCCGGCTAGCTCGGATACG.

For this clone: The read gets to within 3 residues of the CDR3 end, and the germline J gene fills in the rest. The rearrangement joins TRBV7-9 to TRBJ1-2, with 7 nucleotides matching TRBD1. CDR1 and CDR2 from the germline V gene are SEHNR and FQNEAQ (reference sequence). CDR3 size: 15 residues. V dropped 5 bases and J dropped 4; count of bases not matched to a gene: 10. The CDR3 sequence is CASSDPGGTIYGYTF. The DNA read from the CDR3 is TGTGCCAGCAGCGACCCAGGGGGGACGATCTATGGC.

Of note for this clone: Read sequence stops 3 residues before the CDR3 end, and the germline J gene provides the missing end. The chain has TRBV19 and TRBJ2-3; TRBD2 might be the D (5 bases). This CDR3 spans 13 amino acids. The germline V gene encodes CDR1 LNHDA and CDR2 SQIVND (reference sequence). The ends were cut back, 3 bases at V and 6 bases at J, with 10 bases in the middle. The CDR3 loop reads CASSIVEGDTQYF. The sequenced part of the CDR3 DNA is TGTGCCAGTAGTATCGTCGAGGGTGATACG.

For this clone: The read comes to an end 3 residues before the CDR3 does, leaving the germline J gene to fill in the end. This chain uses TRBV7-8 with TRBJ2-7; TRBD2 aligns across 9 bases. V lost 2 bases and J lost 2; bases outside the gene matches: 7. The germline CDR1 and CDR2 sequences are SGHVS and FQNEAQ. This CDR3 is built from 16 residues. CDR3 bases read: TGTGCCAGCAGCTTAAACTCGGCGGGAGGGACCTACGAG. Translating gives CASSLNSAGGTYE. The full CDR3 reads CASSLNSAGGTYEQYF.

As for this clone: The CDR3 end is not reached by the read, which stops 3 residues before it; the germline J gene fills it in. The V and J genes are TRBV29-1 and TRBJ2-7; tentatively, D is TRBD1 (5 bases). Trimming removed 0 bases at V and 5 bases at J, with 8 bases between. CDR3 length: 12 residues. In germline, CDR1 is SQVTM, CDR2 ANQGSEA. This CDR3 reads CSVEDLGDEQYF. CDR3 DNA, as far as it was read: TGCAGCGTTGAAGATTTAGGGGACGAG.

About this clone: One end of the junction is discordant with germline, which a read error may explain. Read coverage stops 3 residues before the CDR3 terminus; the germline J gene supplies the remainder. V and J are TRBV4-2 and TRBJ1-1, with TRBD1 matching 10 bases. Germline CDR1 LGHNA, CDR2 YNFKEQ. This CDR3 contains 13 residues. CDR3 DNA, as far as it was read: TGCGCCAGCAGTTATGGACAGGGGGCTGAA. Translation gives CASSYGQGAE. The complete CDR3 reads CASSYGQGAEAFF.

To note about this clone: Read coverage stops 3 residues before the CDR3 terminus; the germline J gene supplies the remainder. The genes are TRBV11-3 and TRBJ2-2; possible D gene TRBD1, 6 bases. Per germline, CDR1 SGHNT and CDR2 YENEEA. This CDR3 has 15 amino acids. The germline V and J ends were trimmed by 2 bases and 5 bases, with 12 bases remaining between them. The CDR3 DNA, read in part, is TGTGCCAGCAGCTTAACCAGGGGTGAAACCGGGGAG. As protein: CASSLTRGETGE. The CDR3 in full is CASSLTRGETGELFF.

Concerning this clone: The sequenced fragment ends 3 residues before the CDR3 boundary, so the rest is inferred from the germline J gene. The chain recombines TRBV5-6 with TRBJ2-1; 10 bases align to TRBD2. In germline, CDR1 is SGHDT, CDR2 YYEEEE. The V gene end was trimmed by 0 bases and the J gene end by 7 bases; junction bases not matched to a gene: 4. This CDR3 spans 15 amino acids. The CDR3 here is CASSLVRAGGNEQFF. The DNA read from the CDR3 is TGTGCCAGCAGCTTGGTGCGAGCGGGAGGGAATGAG.

The CDR3 sequence is CASSQGTVEQYF. The DNA read from the CDR3 is TGTGCCAGCAGCCAGGGGACAGTCGAG. V is TRBV4-2 and J is TRBJ2-7; TRBD1 agrees at 7 bases. The read comes to an end 3 residues before the CDR3 does, leaving the germline J gene to fill in the end. CDR1 LGHNA and CDR2 YNFKEQ come from the germline V gene. With V trimmed by 3 bases and J by 6 bases, 2 bases remained unmatched. The CDR3 totals 12 residues.

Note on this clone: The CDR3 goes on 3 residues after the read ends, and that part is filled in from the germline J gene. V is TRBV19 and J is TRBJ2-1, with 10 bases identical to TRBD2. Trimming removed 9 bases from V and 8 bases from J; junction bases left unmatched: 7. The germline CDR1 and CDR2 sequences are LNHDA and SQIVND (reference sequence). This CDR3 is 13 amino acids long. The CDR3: CASGLAEWDEQFF. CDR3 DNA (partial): TGTGCCAGCGGACTAGCGGAGTGGGATGAG. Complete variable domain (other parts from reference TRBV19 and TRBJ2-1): DGGITQSPKYLFRKEGQNVTLSCEQNLNHDAMYWYRQDPGQGLRLIYYSQIVNDFQKGDIAEGYSVSREKKESFPLTVTSAQKNPTAFYLCASGLAEWDEQFFGPGTRLTVL.

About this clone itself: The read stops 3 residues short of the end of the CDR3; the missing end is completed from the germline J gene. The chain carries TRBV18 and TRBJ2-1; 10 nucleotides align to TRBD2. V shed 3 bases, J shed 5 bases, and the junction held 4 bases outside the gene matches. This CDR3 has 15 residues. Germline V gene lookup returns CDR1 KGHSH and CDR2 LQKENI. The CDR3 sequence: CASSPSGRTDNEQFF. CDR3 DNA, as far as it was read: TGTGCCAGCTCACCTAGCGGGAGGACTGACAATGAG.

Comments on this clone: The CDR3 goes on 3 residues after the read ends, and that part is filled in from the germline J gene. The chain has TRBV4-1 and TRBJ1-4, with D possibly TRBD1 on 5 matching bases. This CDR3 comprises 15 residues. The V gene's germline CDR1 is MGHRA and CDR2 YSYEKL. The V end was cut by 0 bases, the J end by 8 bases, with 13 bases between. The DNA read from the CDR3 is TGCGCCAGCAGCCAAGATACCAGGGTTGGAGAAAAA. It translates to CASSQDTRVGEK. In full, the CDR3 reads CASSQDTRVGEKLFF.

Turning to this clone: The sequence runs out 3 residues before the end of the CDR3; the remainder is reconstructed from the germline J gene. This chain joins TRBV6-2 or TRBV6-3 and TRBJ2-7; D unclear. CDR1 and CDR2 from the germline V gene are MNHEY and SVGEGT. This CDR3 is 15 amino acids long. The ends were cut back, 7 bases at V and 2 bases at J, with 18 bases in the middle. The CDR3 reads CASMGWAKETYEQYF. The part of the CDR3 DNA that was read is TGTGCCAGCATGGGTTGGGCAAAAGAGACCTACGAG.

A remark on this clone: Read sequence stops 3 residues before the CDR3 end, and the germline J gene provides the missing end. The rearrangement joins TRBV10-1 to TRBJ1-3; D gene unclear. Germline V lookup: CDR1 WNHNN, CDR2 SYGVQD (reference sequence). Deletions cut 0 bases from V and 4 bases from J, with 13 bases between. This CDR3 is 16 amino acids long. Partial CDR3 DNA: TGCGCCAGCAGTGAGTCGATTGCAGGATCGGGAAACACC. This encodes CASSESIAGSGNT. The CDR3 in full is CASSESIAGSGNTIYF.

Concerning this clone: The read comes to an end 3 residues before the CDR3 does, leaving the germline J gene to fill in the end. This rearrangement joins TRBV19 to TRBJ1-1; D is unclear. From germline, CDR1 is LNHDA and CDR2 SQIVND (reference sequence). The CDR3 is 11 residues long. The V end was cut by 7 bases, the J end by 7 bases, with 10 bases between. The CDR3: CASIEGHEAFF. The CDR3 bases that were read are TGTGCCAGTATAGAGGGCCATGAA. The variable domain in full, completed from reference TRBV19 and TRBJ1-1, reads DGGITQSPKYLFRKEGQNVTLSCEQNLNHDAMYWYRQDPGQGLRLIYYSQIVNDFQKGDIAEGYSVSREKKESFPLTVTSAQKNPTAFYLCASIEGHEAFFGQGTRLTVV.

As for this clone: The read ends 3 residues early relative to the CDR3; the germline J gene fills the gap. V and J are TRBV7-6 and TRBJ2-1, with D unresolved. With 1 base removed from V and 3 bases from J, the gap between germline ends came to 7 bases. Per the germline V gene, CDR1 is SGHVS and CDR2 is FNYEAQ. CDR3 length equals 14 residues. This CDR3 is CASSLVLDYNEQFF. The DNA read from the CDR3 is TGTGCCAGCAGCTTAGTACTCGACTACAATGAG.

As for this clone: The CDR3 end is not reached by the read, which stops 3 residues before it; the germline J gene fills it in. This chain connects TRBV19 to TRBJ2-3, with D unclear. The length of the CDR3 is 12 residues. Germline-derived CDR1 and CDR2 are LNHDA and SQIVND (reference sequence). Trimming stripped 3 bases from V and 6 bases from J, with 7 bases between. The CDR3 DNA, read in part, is TGTGCCAGTAGTATGTGGCTGGATACG. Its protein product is CASSMWLDT. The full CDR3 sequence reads CASSMWLDTQYF.

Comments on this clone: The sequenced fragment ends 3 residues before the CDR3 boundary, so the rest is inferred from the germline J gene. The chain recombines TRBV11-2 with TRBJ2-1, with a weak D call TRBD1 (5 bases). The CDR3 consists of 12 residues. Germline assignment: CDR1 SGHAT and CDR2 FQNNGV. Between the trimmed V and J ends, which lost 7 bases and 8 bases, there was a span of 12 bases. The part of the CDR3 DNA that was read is TGTGCCAGCAATTCAGGGTTGGATGAG. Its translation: CASNSGLDE. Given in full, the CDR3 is CASNSGLDEQFF.

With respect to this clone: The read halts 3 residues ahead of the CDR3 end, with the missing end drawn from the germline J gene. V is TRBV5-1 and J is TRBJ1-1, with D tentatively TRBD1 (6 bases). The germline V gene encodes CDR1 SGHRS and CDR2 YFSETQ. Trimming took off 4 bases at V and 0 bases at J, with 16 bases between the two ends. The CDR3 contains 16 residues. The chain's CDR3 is CASSLPTGPLNTEAFF. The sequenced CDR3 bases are TGCGCCAGCAGCCTCCCAACAGGGCCCCTGAACACTGAA.

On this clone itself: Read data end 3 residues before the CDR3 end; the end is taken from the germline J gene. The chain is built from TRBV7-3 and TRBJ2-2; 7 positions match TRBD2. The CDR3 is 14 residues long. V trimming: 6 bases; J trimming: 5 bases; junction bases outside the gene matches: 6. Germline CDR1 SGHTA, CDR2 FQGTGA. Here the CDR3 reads CASSPTGGTGELFF. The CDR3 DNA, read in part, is TGTGCCAGCAGTCCAACCGGGGGGACCGGGGAG. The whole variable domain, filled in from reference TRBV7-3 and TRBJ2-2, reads GAGVSQTPSNKVTEKGKYVELRCDPISGHTALYWYRQSLGQGPEFLIYFQGTGAADDSGLPNDRFFAVRPEGSVSTLKIQRTERGDSAVYLCASSPTGGTGELFFGEGSRLTVL.

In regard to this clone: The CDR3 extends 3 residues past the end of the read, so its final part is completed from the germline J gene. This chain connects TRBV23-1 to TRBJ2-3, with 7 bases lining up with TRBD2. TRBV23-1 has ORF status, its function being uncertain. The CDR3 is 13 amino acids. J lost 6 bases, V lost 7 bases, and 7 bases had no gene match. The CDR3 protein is CASTPSGRDTQYF. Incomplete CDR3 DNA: TGCGCCAGCACACCTAGCGGTCGGGATACG.